The 28 T cell receptor beta chains reported below all come from one sample, sequenced in a study of blood T cells in healthy people across ages. PCR was performed a second time for about 7 to 12 cycles using a sample-barcoded 5' primer and a J-beta primer mix. Via MiXCR, TCRdb re-called the 5' RACE reads, giving one row per CDR3 protein. The sample lists more than 800,000 distinct CDR3 sequences; 35% to 55% were seen once. Specimen: blood. The receptor source for this set is a woman in her sixties in good health.

The sample holds one count of this clonotype. CDR3 bases: TGTGCCAGCAGCGTAGCTACGGAGGGACGGATGAACACTGAAGCTTTCTTT. It encodes CASSVATEGRMNTEAFF. The rearrangement joins TRBV9 to TRBJ1-1; TRBD1 is a possible D gene (5 bases). Trimming removed 0 bases from V and 0 bases from J, with 15 bases in between. The germline gives CDR1 SGDLS, CDR2 YYNGEE. This CDR3 has 17 amino acids.

Concerning this clonotype: The junction differs from germline at one of its ends, possibly a read error. This chain uses TRBV6-6 with TRBJ2-5; 12 bases map to TRBD1. The better agreement between TRBJ2-7 and the DNA end casts doubt on the J call. The CDR3 contains 17 residues. The V gene's germline CDR1 is MNHNY and CDR2 SVGAGI (reference sequence). CDR3 sequence reads: CVSSSPSLGTGGSEQYF. As DNA, the CDR3 is TGTGTCAGCAGTTCTCCCTCCTTAGGGACAGGGGGCTCCGAGCAGTACTTC.

The V call is TRBV7-9, the J call TRBJ2-1; the D is unclear. V shed 3 bases and J shed 7 bases, with 7 bases lying between them. This CDR3 contains 12 residues. CDR1 and CDR2 (germline): SEHNR, FQNEAQ (reference sequence). CDR3 amino acids: CASSFRVNEQFF. CDR3 sequence (DNA): TGTGCCAGCAGCTTTAGGGTGAATGAGCAGTTCTTC. The whole variable domain, filled in from reference TRBV7-9 and TRBJ2-1, reads DTGVSQNPRHKITKRGQNVTFRCDPISEHNRLYWYRQTLGQGPEFLTYFQNEAQLEKSRLLSDRFSAERPKGSFSTLEIQRTEQGDSAMYLCASSFRVNEQFFGPGTRLTVL.

This clonotype counts as medium-sized. This chain connects TRBV4-1 to TRBJ2-7; 16 bases are a match to TRBD2. Germline V CDR1 and CDR2: MGHRA, YSYEKL. CDR3 length equals 16 residues. Trimming at V came to 3 bases and at J to 7 bases, leaving 6 bases not matched to a gene. CDR3 loop: CASSQSRGLAGGEQYF. DNA for the CDR3: TGCGCCAGCAGCCAGTCGAGGGGACTAGCGGGAGGGGAGCAGTACTTC.

This clonotype was seen only once. The chain employs TRBV3-1 and TRBJ2-1, with 11 bases identical to TRBD2. The germline gives CDR1 LGHDT, CDR2 YNNKEL (reference sequence). This CDR3 contains 18 residues. The V gene end was trimmed by 0 bases and the J gene end by 4 bases; junction bases not matched to a gene: 8. As DNA, the CDR3 is TGTGCCAGCAGCCAAGATGCGGGACTAGCGGACGCTTACAATGAGCAGTTCTTC. Translated, it gives CASSQDAGLADAYNEQFF.

J is TRBJ1-4 and V is TRBV5-1; perhaps TRBD1 as D (5 bases). Germline V gene lookup returns CDR1 SGHRS and CDR2 YFSETQ. The CDR3 consists of 17 residues. Trimming pared 2 bases from V and 5 bases from J, leaving 19 bases between. As DNA, the CDR3 is TGCGCCAGCAGCTTCATGGCCCCCGCAGGGCCAAATGAAAAACTGTTTTTT. It codes for CASSFMAPAGPNEKLFF.

This chain's CDR3 is CASSFLGGWGDHEQYF. The CDR3, as DNA: TGCGCCAGCAGCTTTTTGGGGGGCTGGGGCGATCATGAGCAGTACTTC. The chain employs TRBV5-1 and TRBJ2-7; perhaps D is TRBD1 or TRBD2 (6 bases each). V lost 2 bases and J 7 bases, leaving 22 bases between the germline ends. The CDR3 spans 16 residues. In germline, CDR1 is SGHRS, CDR2 YFSETQ.

The rearrangement links TRBV3-1 to TRBJ2-4; tentatively, D is TRBD2 (5 bases). V was shortened by 4 bases and J by 1 base, with 11 bases between the two germline ends. Per the germline V gene, CDR1 is LGHDT and CDR2 is YNNKEL (reference sequence). This CDR3 region has 15 residues. The CDR3 DNA reads as TGTGCCAGCAGCCCTCCCGGGATCGCCAAAAACATTCAGTACTTC. This sequence encodes CASSPPGIAKNIQYF.

V usage is TRBV6-6 and J usage is TRBJ2-7; D remains unclear. In germline, CDR1 is MNHNY, CDR2 SVGAGI (reference sequence). The germline V and J ends were trimmed by 2 bases and 10 bases, with 12 bases remaining between them. CDR3 size: 12 residues. The chain's CDR3 is CASSYVGQVQYF. As DNA, the CDR3 is TGTGCCAGCAGTTACGTAGGCCAGGTCCAGTACTTC.

This clonotype was seen at least ten times. The chain links TRBV29-1 to TRBJ2-5; possible D gene TRBD1, 5 bases. This CDR3 is built from 13 residues. Germline V CDR1 and CDR2: SQVTM, ANQGSEA. The germline V and J ends were trimmed by 4 bases and 5 bases, with 14 bases remaining between them. In nucleotides, the CDR3 is TGCAGCGTTGGCTGGCAGGGCAGTGAGACCCAGTACTTC. Encoded protein: CSVGWQGSETQYF.

V and J are TRBV20-1 and TRBJ2-7; D remains ambiguous. Trimming removed 6 bases from V and 0 bases from J, with 12 bases in between. CDR3 length equals 13 residues. The germline V gene encodes CDR1 DFQATT and CDR2 SNEGSKA (reference sequence). CDR3 in amino acids: CSAPYPSSYEQYF. Here the CDR3 DNA reads TGCAGTGCCCCGTATCCCAGCTCCTACGAGCAGTACTTC.

The rearrangement links TRBV12-5 to TRBJ2-3; 10 positions agree with TRBD2. The ends lost 6 bases at V and 2 bases at J; junction bases unmatched: 8. Germline V lookup: CDR1 LGHNT, CDR2 FRNRAP. The CDR3 length is 16 residues. The CDR3 coding sequence is TGTGCTAGTGGCCGGCGACTAGCGGGCTTCACAGATACGCAGTATTTT. It specifies CASGRRLAGFTDTQYF.

In this sample, this clonotype turned up a few times. This rearrangement joins TRBV6-4 to TRBJ2-3, with D perhaps TRBD2 (5 bases). Per the germline V gene, CDR1 is MRHNA and CDR2 is SNTAGT. With 2 bases removed from V and 2 bases from J, the gap between germline ends came to 11 bases. The length of the CDR3 is 15 residues. Written as DNA, the CDR3 is TGTGCCAGCAGTGACCAACCGGGATCCACAGATACGCAGTATTTT. Residues: CASSDQPGSTDTQYF.

This chain links TRBV11-1 with TRBJ2-5; 16 nucleotides match TRBD2. The CDR3 length is 22 residues. Trimming removed 4 bases from V and 0 bases from J; junction bases left unmatched: 17. Germline V gene lookup returns CDR1 SGHAT and CDR2 FQDESV (reference sequence). CDR3 residues: CASSSSTHPGTSGRAYQETQYF. The CDR3 region has the DNA TGTGCCAGCAGCTCGTCCACACATCCCGGGACTAGCGGGAGGGCCTACCAAGAGACCCAGTACTTC.

There are a few counts of this clonotype. V and J are TRBV29-1 and TRBJ2-1; 7 bases align to TRBD1. The CDR3 length is 14 residues. Germline CDR1 SQVTM, CDR2 ANQGSEA. Trimming removed 8 bases from V and 4 bases from J; junction bases left unmatched: 11. CDR3 residues: CSTPNRGPYNEQFF. CDR3 nucleotides: TGCAGCACACCGAACAGGGGCCCGTACAATGAGCAGTTCTTC.

The chain couples TRBV6-5 to TRBJ1-1, with D uncertain. Germline lookup yields CDR1 MNHEY and CDR2 SVGAGI. V was trimmed by 7 bases and J by 8 bases, leaving 11 bases between them. This CDR3 has 11 amino acids. As DNA, the CDR3 is TGTGCCAGCACCTTCTTGGGGGAAGCTTTCTTT. This translates into CASTFLGEAFF.

The chain combines TRBV24-1 with TRBJ2-5, with a weak D call TRBD1 (5 bases). Germline CDR1 and CDR2: KGHDR and SFDVKD. CDR3 length: 16 amino acids. V lost 3 bases to trimming and J lost 5 bases, with 18 bases between them. For the CDR3, the DNA is TGTGCCACCAGTGATCTGGAAGGGGATGTTGGCGAGACCCAGTACTTC. It yields the protein CATSDLEGDVGETQYF.

V usage is TRBV20-1 and J usage is TRBJ2-7; 10 nucleotides align to TRBD1. CDR1 is DFQATT and CDR2 is SNEGSKA in the germline V gene (reference sequence). V shed 5 bases, J shed 4 bases, and the junction held 5 bases outside the gene matches. This CDR3 has 13 residues. The CDR3 protein is CSAPGQGKYEQYF. The CDR3, as DNA: TGCAGTGCTCCGGGACAGGGGAAATACGAGCAGTACTTC.

The V and J genes are TRBV6-2 or TRBV6-3 and TRBJ2-3; D gene ambiguous. Germline loops: CDR1 MNHEY, CDR2 SVGEGT. Trimming took 7 bases from V and 4 from J, leaving 21 bases between them. The CDR3 loop spans 16 amino acids. CDR3 residues: CASNRSPQDDSDTQYF. The CDR3 DNA is TGTGCCAGCAATAGGTCCCCGCAAGATGATTCAGATACGCAGTATTTT.

The chain couples TRBV5-6 to TRBJ2-7, with D perhaps matching TRBD1 or TRBD2 (7 bases each). Looked up from germline, CDR1 is SGHDT and CDR2 is YYEEEE. V was shortened by 7 bases and J by 7 bases, with 18 bases between the two germline ends. The CDR3 has 13 residues. CDR3 region: CASARGGGGEQYF. CDR3 DNA: TGTGCCAGCGCCCGGGGAGGGGGCGGAGAGCAGTACTTC.

This CDR3 reads CAWTPGGGEQFF. The CDR3 DNA sequence: TGTGCCTGGACTCCCGGCGGCGGGGAGCAGTTCTTC. V usage is TRBV30 and J usage is TRBJ2-1; D possibly corresponds to TRBD2 (5 bases). V lost 4 bases to trimming and J lost 10 bases, with 14 bases between them. CDR3 length: 12 residues. Germline V lookup: CDR1 GTSNPN, CDR2 SVGIG (reference sequence).

This clonotype was picked up a small number of times. The rearrangement links TRBV5-1 to TRBJ1-5; D not resolved. Germline CDR1 is SGHRS and CDR2 is YFSETQ. V was trimmed by 3 bases and J by 3 bases, leaving 7 bases between them. This CDR3 is built from 13 residues. CDR3 amino acids: CASSSVPNQPQHF. CDR3 sequence (DNA): TGCGCCAGCAGCTCGGTACCCAATCAGCCCCAGCATTTT.

This chain uses TRBV27 with TRBJ2-1; D is unresolved. There are 14 residues in the CDR3. The germline V gene has CDR1 MNHEY and CDR2 SMNVEV (reference sequence). The V and J ends lost 4 bases and 4 bases respectively, with 11 bases between them. As DNA, the CDR3 is TGTGCCAGCAGTTATGGGTTGCGGTACAATGAGCAGTTCTTC. Its protein is CASSYGLRYNEQFF.

Details on this clonotype: A single base separates this from a much larger clone, so it may be a read error. The rearrangement joins TRBV9 to TRBJ2-1; tentative D call: TRBD2 (5 bases). The CDR3 covers 13 residues. Germline-derived CDR1 and CDR2 are SGDLS and YYNGEE. Trimming shortened V by 0 bases and J by 13 bases, and 14 bases separated the two germline ends. CDR3 DNA: TGTGCCAGCAGCGTAGAGCCAGCGGAGACCCAGTTCTTC. It specifies CASSVEPAETQFF.

V is TRBV20-1 and J is TRBJ2-5; 10 positions agree with TRBD2. V gave up 6 bases and J gave up 3 bases; unmatched junction bases: 4. Germline CDR1 is DFQATT and CDR2 is SNEGSKA (reference sequence). The CDR3 is 13 residues long. CDR3 in amino acids: CSAVAGGKETQYF. The CDR3 DNA follows: TGCAGTGCCGTAGCGGGAGGCAAAGAGACCCAGTACTTC.

This clonotype was seen a few times. The chain carries TRBV11-2 and TRBJ2-6, with no clear D. Germline V gene sequence: CDR1 SGHAT, CDR2 FQNNGV. The CDR3 is 24 amino acids. V lost 5 bases and J 0 bases, leaving 35 bases between the germline ends. DNA for the CDR3: TGTGCCAGCAGCGTCCGTCGGAGTTTGTTTTTGCGCGGCAGGCGCCGCTCTGGGGCCAACGTCCTGACTTTC. It yields the protein CASSVRRSLFLRGRRRSGANVLTF.

This clonotype has just a few counts. The rearrangement links TRBV10-3 to TRBJ1-2; a possible D gene is TRBD1 (5 bases). Trimming pared 0 bases from V and 0 bases from J, leaving 8 bases between. CDR3 length: 15 residues. Germline V CDR1 and CDR2: ENHRY, SYGVKD. CDR3 sequence (DNA): TGTGCCATCAGTGAGTCGCAGGGCTCTAACTATGGCTACACCTTC. It translates to CAISESQGSNYGYTF.

V and J are TRBV11-1 and TRBJ2-2; no clear D gene. Per germline, CDR1 SGHAT and CDR2 FQDESV (reference sequence). This CDR3 spans 13 amino acids. The V gene lost 3 bases and the J gene lost 8 bases, with 10 bases spanning the gap. In nucleotides, the CDR3 is TGTGCCAGCAGCTTGGACCAAGTGGGGGAGCTGTTTTTT. This sequence encodes CASSLDQVGELFF.